The clone carrying this T cell receptor beta chain was picked up one time. This specimen comes from a study of shared clonotypes between healthy human individuals. Trimming took 5 bases from V and 9 from J; bases not matched to a gene: 16. The CDR3 spans 17 residues. CDR1 and CDR2 (germline): MNHEY, SMNVEV (reference sequence). Deep level was the assay's run setting. An even split of each subset's genomic DNA across several immunoSEQ plates was performed. Sequencing was performed with immunoSEQ multiplex PCR; in TCRdb, only in-frame clones are kept and a portion is missing. Of some 2.4 million clones detected, 93% appear once; the ten largest clones hold about 0.39%.

The clonotype originates from a man aged 18 to 30 in good health. Some clones in this sample may be carry-over from other donors' samples. The chain recombines TRBV27 with TRBJ2-1, with 10 bases matching TRBD1. The source material was naive CD4+ T cells from PBMCs. Subset described: CD45RA+ positively selected. Here the CDR3 reads CASSPTTRQGARSEQFF. The CDR3 DNA follows: TGTGCCAGCAGTCCAACGACCCGACAGGGGGCGCGTAGTGAGCAGTTCTTC.